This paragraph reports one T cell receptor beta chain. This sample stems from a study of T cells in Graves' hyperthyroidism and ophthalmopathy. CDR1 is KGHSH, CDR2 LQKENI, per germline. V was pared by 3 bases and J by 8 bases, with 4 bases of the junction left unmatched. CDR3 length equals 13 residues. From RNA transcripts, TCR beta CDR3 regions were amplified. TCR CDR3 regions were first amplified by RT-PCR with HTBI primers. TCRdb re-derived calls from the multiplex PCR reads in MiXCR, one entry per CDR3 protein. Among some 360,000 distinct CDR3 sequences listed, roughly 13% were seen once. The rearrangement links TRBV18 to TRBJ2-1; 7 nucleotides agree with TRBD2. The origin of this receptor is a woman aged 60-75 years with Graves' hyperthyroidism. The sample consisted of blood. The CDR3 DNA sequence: TGTGCCAGCTCACCGCCGACTAGCCATGAGCAGTTCTTC. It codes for CASSPPTSHEQFF.